This record concerns one T cell receptor (beta chain) sequence. CDR3 length: 13 residues. V shed 4 bases and J shed 3 bases, with 9 bases lying between them. The V gene's germline CDR1 is SNHLY and CDR2 FYNNEI. This entry belongs to a study of control samples from healthy donors and cancer patients. Measured with immunoSEQ multiplex PCR; TCRdb has only the in-frame clones, and not every one. The sample includes approximately 110,000 clones, less than 95% seen only once; the top ten take under 4.5%. This sequence joins TRBV2 and TRBJ2-5, with no clear D. The clonotype comes from a human donor in good health. The donor label of this sample is uncertain. Material for sequencing was blood. As DNA, the CDR3 is TGTGCCAGCAGTGTGGAGAGAGAAGAGACCCAGTACTTC. Translated, it gives CASSVEREETQYF.